A single sample is the source of the 10 T cell receptor beta chains below, sequenced in a study of Ad26.COV2.S vaccination and SARS-CoV-2 variants. Treatment described: approximately 18 received Ad26.COV2.S at low or high dose, single or two shots; about 5 received placebo; per-sample allocation not given. Each sample was drawn 63 days after the first injection (of vaccine or placebo). The repertoire was sequenced with immunoSEQ multiplex PCR; TCRdb's copy has only in-frame clones and lacks some. The data contain about 280,000 clones, about 87% of them seen just once; the ten biggest clones take up about 3.1%. This sample comprised peripheral blood, obtained in a trial of Ad26.COV2.S vaccine versus placebo. The receptors stem from a person aged 18-65 years who received the Ad26.COV2.S COVID-19 vaccine or a placebo.

The rearrangement uses TRBV6-6 and TRBJ2-1; 11 bases agree with TRBD1. Per germline, CDR1 MNHNY and CDR2 SVGAGI (reference sequence). The CDR3 sequence is 22 residues long. The V segment lost 5 bases and the J segment 0 bases; nucleotides outside the gene matches: 21. The CDR3 DNA reads TGTGCCAGCAGTCCCCGGGACAGGGGGTATGGGGTCGACTTAAGCTCCTACAATGAGCAGTTCTTC. This codes for CASSPRDRGYGVDLSSYNEQFF.

The V and J genes are TRBV5-1 and TRBJ2-5, with 7 bases that match TRBD2. V trimming: 0 bases; J trimming: 5 bases; junction bases outside the gene matches: 7. Germline values: CDR1 SGHRS, CDR2 YFSETQ. The CDR3 has 15 residues. The CDR3 DNA reads TGCGCCAGCAGCTTGGGGTCGACTAGCCGCGAGACCCAGTACTTC. The encoded protein is CASSLGSTSRETQYF.

The sample holds one count of this clone. J is TRBJ2-1 and V is TRBV5-6, with TRBD2 matching over 10 bases. The CDR3 contains 15 residues. Looked up from germline, CDR1 is SGHDT and CDR2 is YYEEEE. V gave up 4 bases and J gave up 2 bases; unmatched junction bases: 3. CDR3 sequence reads: CASSPLAGPYNEQFF. CDR3 sequence (DNA): TGTGCCAGCAGCCCACTAGCGGGACCCTACAATGAGCAGTTCTTC.

The V call is TRBV7-9, the J call TRBJ1-2, with 8 nucleotides matching TRBD1. With V trimmed by 5 bases and J by 7 bases, 12 bases remained unmatched. CDR1 is SEHNR and CDR2 is FQNEAQ in the germline V gene (reference sequence). CDR3 size: 15 residues. CDR3 coding DNA: TGTGCCAGCAGCCAAGGGGCGGGACAGGAGGCTGGCTACACCTTC. Translation gives CASSQGAGQEAGYTF.

The rearrangement joins TRBV5-1 to TRBJ1-4; D might be TRBD1 (6 bases). CDR3 length: 14 amino acids. Germline CDR1 is SGHRS and CDR2 is YFSETQ. V was pared by 6 bases and J by 7 bases, with 16 bases between. CDR3 sequence (DNA): TGCGCCAGCACCACAGGGTTCGAGGGTGAAAAACTGTTTTTT. Protein: CASTTGFEGEKLFF. Complete variable domain (other parts from reference TRBV5-1 and TRBJ1-4): KAGVTQTPRYLIKTRGQQVTLSCSPISGHRSVSWYQQTPGQGLQFLFEYFSETQRNKGNFPGRFSGRQFSNSRSEMNVSTLELGDSALYLCASTTGFEGEKLFFGSGTQLSVL.

The rearrangement links TRBV7-9 to TRBJ1-2, with a tentative D call TRBD1 (6 bases). Germline V gene sequence: CDR1 SEHNR, CDR2 FQNEAQ (reference sequence). V shed 2 bases and J shed 3 bases, with 22 bases lying between them. This CDR3 is 18 amino acids long. Here the CDR3 reads CASSLFARVARGHYGYTF. Here the CDR3 DNA reads TGTGCCAGCAGCTTATTCGCACGTGTGGCCAGGGGCCACTATGGCTACACCTTC. The variable domain in full, completed from reference TRBV7-9 and TRBJ1-2, reads DTGVSQNPRHKITKRGQNVTFRCDPISEHNRLYWYRQTLGQGPEFLTYFQNEAQLEKSRLLSDRFSAERPKGSFSTLEIQRTEQGDSAMYLCASSLFARVARGHYGYTFGSGTRLTVV.

This chain connects TRBV6-4 to TRBJ1-2; D unresolved. The germline V and J ends were trimmed by 6 bases and 0 bases, with 11 bases remaining between them. The CDR3 length is 14 residues. Germline V gene lookup returns CDR1 MRHNA and CDR2 SNTAGT. The CDR3 loop is CASSPSGANYGYTF. The CDR3 DNA follows: TGTGCCAGCAGCCCGAGCGGAGCTAACTATGGCTACACCTTC.

This chain links TRBV9 with TRBJ1-6; D gene ambiguous. Germline CDR1 and CDR2: SGDLS and YYNGEE. The CDR3 spans 16 residues. V lost 0 bases to trimming and J lost 11 bases, with 18 bases between them. The CDR3 is CASSVGSGVLNPPLHF. Written as DNA, the CDR3 is TGTGCCAGCAGCGTAGGTTCGGGAGTTCTCAATCCACCCCTCCACTTT.

This clone appeared once. J is TRBJ2-7 and V is TRBV11-2; 9 bases agree with TRBD1. The V gene end was trimmed by 5 bases and the J gene end by 4 bases; junction bases not matched to a gene: 3. Germline V gives CDR1 SGHAT, CDR2 FQNNGV. The CDR3 is 13 residues long. The CDR3 sequence is CASSRDRVYEQYF. In DNA form, the CDR3 reads TGTGCCAGCAGCCGGGACAGGGTATACGAGCAGTACTTC.

V and J are TRBV28 and TRBJ2-2, with 8 bases fitting TRBD1. The germline V gene encodes CDR1 MDHEN and CDR2 SYDVKM. The CDR3 contains 15 residues. V shed 7 bases and J 4 bases; nucleotides not matched to a gene: 8. This CDR3 is CASTLRDRPTGELFF. DNA for the CDR3: TGTGCCAGCACCCTCCGGGACAGGCCCACCGGGGAGCTGTTTTTT.